This T cell receptor beta chain stems from a study of beta chain features in type 1 diabetes. The study's findings and limits: Reduced insertions and increased deletions marked VDJ junctions in type 1 diabetes patients. Researchers report that Type 1 diabetes patients had moderately but significantly shorter TCRB CDR3s across all four CD4+ subsets. Researchers reported that naive, central memory and Treg TCRB repertoires appeared more similar in patients than in healthy donors.

On this clone: Its matching antigen is unknown.

V was cut by 4 bases and J by 7 bases, with 24 bases left in between. The CDR3 is made up of 18 amino acids. Germline V CDR1 and CDR2: SGDLS, YYNGEE. CD45RO/CCR7/CD25/CD127/CD95/CD27 sorting isolated CD4+ naive, central memory, regulatory and stem cell-like memory cells. The sequenced template was cDNA made from the entire isolated RNA. The average output of naive, central memory and regulatory T cell samples was 3.6 million or so reads. Some clones are missing from TCRdb's copy, which holds only in-frame ones; the method was immunoSEQ multiplex PCR. There are 500,000 to 800,000 clones in the sample; around an eighth occur only once, and more than 0.095% lies in the top ten.

Sequences were obtained from naive CD4+ T cells from blood. This TCR came from a man in his thirties or forties with type 1 diabetes. The chain joins TRBV9 to TRBJ1-6; D is unresolved. The CDR3 protein is CASSKGPLAMRTNSPLHF. As DNA, the CDR3 is TGTGCCAGCAGCAAAGGGCCTCTGGCTATGCGGACGAATTCACCCCTCCACTTT.